These 32 T cell receptor beta chains came from one sample sequenced in a study of cytomegalovirus exposure and HLA in healthy donors. It was with 60 Vbeta and 13 Jbeta primers that the PCR ran. Repertoires were generated with immunoSEQ multiplex PCR, while TCRdb's copy carries only in-frame clones and drops some. The data show about 150,000 clones, 80% seen once. The material sequenced was PBMCs. Receptor source: a man aged 25-45 years in good health and CMV-seronegative.

The CDR3 sequence: CASSFNMNTEAFF. CDR3 sequence (DNA): TGTGCCAGCAGCTTTAACATGAACACTGAAGCTTTCTTT. The chain joins TRBV11-2 to TRBJ1-1; no reliable D call. This CDR3 region has 13 residues. V was cut by 3 bases and J by 0 bases, with 5 bases left in between. Germline loops: CDR1 SGHAT, CDR2 FQNNGV.

This chain connects TRBV28 to TRBJ2-2; 10 nucleotides line up with TRBD2. Trimming removed 5 bases from V and 5 bases from J; junction bases left unmatched: 11. The V gene's germline CDR1 is MDHEN and CDR2 SYDVKM. CDR3 size: 17 residues. The CDR3 is CASSLGIAGGKTGELFF. CDR3 in DNA: TGTGCCAGCAGTCTTGGGATAGCGGGAGGAAAAACCGGGGAGCTGTTTTTT.

This clone was detected a few times. The chain uses TRBV6-4 and TRBJ1-1, with D tentatively TRBD1 (5 bases). Trimming took 2 bases from V and 1 from J, leaving 5 bases between them. The germline gives CDR1 MRHNA, CDR2 SNTAGT. The CDR3 sequence is 13 residues long. The CDR3 loop is CASSDQGNTEAFF. In DNA, the CDR3 is TGTGCCAGCAGTGACCAGGGGAACACTGAAGCTTTCTTT.

This chain links TRBV28 with TRBJ1-2; 11 bases are a match to TRBD1. Germline CDR1 reads MDHEN; CDR2 reads SYDVKM. This CDR3 region has 16 residues. The junction had 4 bases not matched to a gene; V was cut back by 2 bases and J by 2 bases. The CDR3 sequence is CASSLGGTGGNYGYTF. The DNA for the CDR3 is TGTGCCAGCAGTTTAGGGGGGACAGGGGGGAACTATGGCTACACCTTC.

V usage is TRBV2 and J usage is TRBJ2-7; no definite D call. V was shortened by 8 bases and J by 3 bases, with 11 bases between the two germline ends. Germline V gene data show CDR1 as SNHLY and CDR2 as FYNNEI. This CDR3 comprises 12 residues. The CDR3 sequence: CASYETGYEQYF. The CDR3 nucleotides read TGTGCCAGCTACGAGACGGGCTACGAGCAGTACTTC.

V is TRBV6-1 and J is TRBJ2-5; the match to TRBD2 covers 7 bases. The CDR3 consists of 16 residues. Germline CDR1 is MNHNS and CDR2 is SASEGT. Germline trimming cut 0 bases from V and 5 bases from J; bases unmatched to any gene: 9. The CDR3 loop is CASSEAGGGGRETQYF. DNA of the CDR3: TGTGCCAGCAGTGAAGCGGGGGGGGGAGGTCGGGAGACCCAGTACTTC.

The chain employs TRBV5-1 and TRBJ2-7; 8 bases agree with TRBD1. The CDR3 totals 16 residues. Trimming took 1 base from V and 2 from J; bases not matched to a gene: 8. Per the germline V gene, CDR1 is SGHRS and CDR2 is YFSETQ. The CDR3 coding sequence is TGCGCCAGCAGCTTGCCGCCCCGGGACAGGCCCTACGAGCAGTACTTC. This encodes CASSLPPRDRPYEQYF.

This clone was seen more than once but under ten times. The sample carries other DNA sequences with the same CDR3. This chain connects TRBV5-1 to TRBJ1-4, with 7 nucleotides matching TRBD1. The V gene end was trimmed by 0 bases and the J gene end by 8 bases; junction bases not matched to a gene: 4. Germline V gene sequence: CDR1 SGHRS, CDR2 YFSETQ. The CDR3 runs 14 residues. DNA of the CDR3: TGCGCCAGCAGCTTGGGCCAGGGGGGAGAAAAACTGTTTTTT. This gives the protein CASSLGQGGEKLFF.

The chain is built from TRBV9 and TRBJ1-2; 7 nucleotides align to TRBD1. The germline gives CDR1 SGDLS, CDR2 YYNGEE. V lost 4 bases to trimming and J lost 8 bases; unmatched junction nucleotides: 14. The CDR3 has 15 residues. CDR3 nucleotide sequence: TGTGCCAGCAGCATCGAGACAGGGAGCTTCAGGGGCTACACCTTC. Its translation: CASSIETGSFRGYTF.

The sample holds a few counts of this clone. The chain has TRBV10-1 and TRBJ1-5, with TRBD1 as a possible D gene (5 bases). The CDR3 sequence is 13 residues long. Germline values: CDR1 WNHNN, CDR2 SYGVQD (reference sequence). With 11 bases removed from V and 9 bases from J, the gap between germline ends came to 20 bases. As DNA, the CDR3 is TGCGCCGCAGGGAGGGTTCGGGTATCGCCCCAGCATTTT. It codes for CAAGRVRVSPQHF.

The chain is built from TRBV5-6 and TRBJ2-3, with 7 bases identical to TRBD1. Germline assignment: CDR1 SGHDT and CDR2 YYEEEE. J lost 6 bases, V lost 4 bases, and 11 bases had no gene match. This CDR3 is 15 amino acids long. As DNA, the CDR3 is TGTGCCAGCAGCCCCTCGGACAGGACCCCGGATACGCAGTATTTT. This gives the protein CASSPSDRTPDTQYF.

The chain couples TRBV30 to TRBJ1-5; D unclear. The germline V gene encodes CDR1 GTSNPN and CDR2 SVGIG (reference sequence). This CDR3 is built from 13 residues. V gave up 5 bases and J gave up 5 bases, with 13 bases separating them. The CDR3 DNA reads as TGTGCCTGGTCCAAGGGAGAGCATCAGCCCCAGCATTTT. Translated, it gives CAWSKGEHQPQHF.

The chain recombines TRBV5-1 with TRBJ2-3; D is possibly TRBD2 (5 bases). In germline, CDR1 is SGHRS, CDR2 YFSETQ. The V gene lost 6 bases and the J gene lost 0 bases, with 14 bases spanning the gap. The CDR3 is 15 amino acids. The CDR3 sequence is CASNSGISSTDTQYF. The CDR3 nucleotides are TGCGCCAGCAATTCCGGGATCTCTAGCACAGATACGCAGTATTTT.

The chain combines TRBV6-5 with TRBJ1-2; D possibly corresponds to TRBD1 (5 bases). V was clipped by 6 bases and J by 5 bases, with 10 bases between them. Germline CDR1 and CDR2: MNHEY and SVGAGI. CDR3 length: 12 residues. CDR3 residues: CASRSGSYGYTF. The CDR3 DNA sequence: TGTGCCAGCAGATCAGGGTCTTATGGCTACACCTTC.

The chain uses TRBV28 and TRBJ2-5; 7 nucleotides line up with TRBD2. The V segment lost 4 bases and the J segment 5 bases; nucleotides outside the gene matches: 16. Germline CDR1 and CDR2: MDHEN and SYDVKM. The CDR3 loop spans 17 amino acids. The CDR3 spells CASSSPGWGGTGETQYF. In nucleotides, the CDR3 is TGTGCCAGCAGTTCACCAGGATGGGGAGGGACGGGTGAGACCCAGTACTTC.

CDR3 residues: CASSSGTGLPGYGYTF. CDR3 bases: TGTGCCAGCAGCTCAGGGACAGGCCTCCCAGGCTATGGCTACACCTTC. The chain recombines TRBV7-9 with TRBJ1-2; 8 positions agree with TRBD1. Looked up from germline, CDR1 is SEHNR and CDR2 is FQNEAQ (reference sequence). The J segment lost 4 bases and the V segment lost 4 bases, leaving 11 bases of the junction unmatched. This CDR3 has 16 amino acids.

The chain recombines TRBV18 with TRBJ1-1; 8 bases agree with TRBD1. Germline lookup yields CDR1 KGHSH and CDR2 LQKENI. This CDR3 contains 16 residues. V was clipped by 1 base and J by 3 bases; unmatched bases: 7. The chain's CDR3 is CASSPLETGVDTEAFF. The CDR3 region has the DNA TGTGCCAGCTCACCACTTGAGACAGGGGTTGACACTGAAGCTTTCTTT.

The chain uses TRBV4-3 and TRBJ2-1; 10 bases align to TRBD2. Germline CDR1 LGHNA, CDR2 YSLEER. This CDR3 region has 15 residues. V trimming: 0 bases; J trimming: 9 bases; junction bases outside the gene matches: 5. CDR3 region: CASSQETAGGSEQFF. In DNA form, the CDR3 reads TGCGCCAGCAGCCAAGAGACAGCGGGGGGGAGTGAGCAGTTCTTC.

The chain recombines TRBV7-2 with TRBJ2-5; 7 bases line up with TRBD2. The germline gives CDR1 SGHTA, CDR2 FQGNSA. The CDR3 length is 17 residues. Trimming removed 6 bases from V and 3 bases from J; junction bases left unmatched: 16. The CDR3 loop is CASSSTPGTTVKETQYF. CDR3 nucleotides: TGTGCCAGCAGTTCAACCCCCGGGACTACCGTTAAAGAGACCCAGTACTTC.

Notes on this clone: The CDR3 does not end in the conserved phenylalanine or tryptophan, so this is likely a read error. The rearrangement links TRBV7-9 to TRBJ1-1; TRBD1 aligns across 10 bases. V shed 5 bases and J 3 bases; nucleotides not matched to a gene: 6. The CDR3 totals 15 residues. The V gene's germline CDR1 is SEHNR and CDR2 FQNEAQ (reference sequence). The CDR3 sequence: CASSARQGADTEAFS. CDR3 DNA sequence: TGTGCCAGCAGCGCCCGACAGGGGGCGGACACTGAAGCTTTCTCT.

The rearrangement uses TRBV27 and TRBJ2-1; tentative D call: TRBD2 (6 bases). The ends were cut back, 6 bases at V and 8 bases at J, with 14 bases in the middle. The germline V gene has CDR1 MNHEY and CDR2 SMNVEV (reference sequence). The CDR3 sequence is 13 residues long. The CDR3 DNA is TGTGCCAGCAGGCGACTAGGTGGGGATGAGCAGTTCTTC. Encoded protein: CASRRLGGDEQFF.

The CDR3 reads CASSLGTSYLDEQYF. CDR3 bases: TGTGCCAGCAGTTTGGGGACTAGCTACTTAGACGAGCAGTACTTC. The chain couples TRBV27 to TRBJ2-7; 9 nucleotides align to TRBD2. The CDR3 totals 15 residues. The V gene's germline CDR1 is MNHEY and CDR2 SMNVEV (reference sequence). V lost 3 bases to trimming and J lost 5 bases; unmatched junction nucleotides: 8.

The chain has TRBV7-2 and TRBJ2-7; D is perhaps TRBD1 (5 bases). From germline, CDR1 is SGHTA and CDR2 FQGNSA. The CDR3 has 14 residues. V lost 1 base and J 4 bases, leaving 11 bases between the germline ends. The CDR3 reads CASSLDATAYEQYF. The CDR3 DNA is TGTGCCAGCAGCTTAGACGCGACAGCTTACGAGCAGTACTTC. Full variable domain (rest looked up from reference TRBV7-2 and TRBJ2-7): GAGVSQSPSNKVTEKGKDVELRCDPISGHTALYWYRQSLGQGLEFLIYFQGNSAPDKSGLPSDRFSAERTGGSVSTLTIQRTQQEDSAVYLCASSLDATAYEQYFGPGTRLTVT.

This rearrangement joins TRBV11-2 to TRBJ2-1; D remains ambiguous. CDR3 length: 16 residues. In germline, CDR1 is SGHAT, CDR2 FQNNGV. The germline V and J ends were trimmed by 1 base and 2 bases, with 12 bases remaining between them. CDR3 residues: CASSLGNSLAYNEQFF. The CDR3 region has the DNA TGTGCCAGCAGCTTAGGGAACTCCCTAGCCTACAATGAGCAGTTCTTC.

The V call is TRBV19, the J call TRBJ1-5; 7 nucleotides match TRBD1. The CDR3 has 14 residues. With 9 bases clipped from V and 3 bases from J, the junction kept 8 bases outside the gene matches. Germline CDR1 LNHDA, CDR2 SQIVND (reference sequence). CDR3 in amino acids: CAREGDSFNQPQHF. CDR3 nucleotide sequence: TGTGCCAGGGAGGGGGACAGTTTCAATCAGCCCCAGCATTTT.

This CDR3 reads CASSYGDRLLTEAFF. The CDR3 region has the DNA TGTGCCAGCAGTTACGGGGACAGACTTCTCACTGAAGCTTTCTTT. This chain uses TRBV6-5 with TRBJ1-1, with 7 bases lining up with TRBD1. CDR3 length: 15 residues. Germline V CDR1 and CDR2: MNHEY, SVGAGI. The J segment lost 4 bases and the V segment lost 2 bases, leaving 7 bases of the junction unmatched.

The V gene is TRBV28, the J gene TRBJ1-3; D gene unclear. V lost 4 bases and J 2 bases, leaving 15 bases between the germline ends. The CDR3 has 16 amino acids. From germline, CDR1 is MDHEN and CDR2 SYDVKM. The CDR3, as DNA: TGTGCCAGCAGTTCTTTCCCTCTTGTTCCTGGAAACACCATATATTTT. This translates into CASSSFPLVPGNTIYF.

Of note for this clone: Germline and junction disagree at one end, which may indicate a read error. The J gene is TRBJ1-1, the V gene TRBV7-9, with D unresolved. The CDR3 extends over 11 amino acids. The germline V gene encodes CDR1 SEHNR and CDR2 FQNEAQ (reference sequence). The CDR3 nucleotides are TGTTCCAGCCGGGTGGGCACTGAAGCTTTCTTT. This sequence encodes CSSRVGTEAFF.

V and J are TRBV4-3 and TRBJ2-1; 9 nucleotides line up with TRBD2. CDR3 length equals 16 residues. V lost 5 bases and J lost 8; bases outside the gene matches: 13. Germline CDR1 LGHNA, CDR2 YSLEER. The CDR3 protein is CASSSRGLAFGHEQFF. The CDR3 nucleotides read TGCGCCAGCAGCTCAAGAGGACTAGCGTTTGGGCATGAGCAGTTCTTC.

The genes are TRBV30 and TRBJ2-5; a possible D gene is TRBD2 (6 bases). CDR3 length: 12 residues. The germline V gene has CDR1 GTSNPN and CDR2 SVGIG (reference sequence). V lost 5 bases and J 7 bases, leaving 14 bases between the germline ends. Here the CDR3 reads CAWGRRAGTQYF. CDR3 DNA sequence: TGTGCCTGGGGGAGGCGGGCGGGGACCCAGTACTTC.

The genes are TRBV7-2 and TRBJ2-1, with no clear D. Germline assignment: CDR1 SGHTA and CDR2 FQGNSA. V lost 2 bases, J lost 2 bases, and 10 bases lay in between. This CDR3 has 15 residues. This CDR3 is CASSLNYETYNEQFF. The DNA of the CDR3 is TGTGCCAGCAGCTTAAATTACGAGACCTACAATGAGCAGTTCTTC.

The V gene is TRBV7-2, the J gene TRBJ2-1; the match to TRBD2 covers 9 bases. V was pared by 0 bases and J by 8 bases, with 11 bases of the junction left unmatched. This CDR3 has 17 residues. Germline V gene lookup returns CDR1 SGHTA and CDR2 FQGNSA. This CDR3 is CASSLAPRGLAFDEQFF. CDR3 DNA: TGTGCCAGCAGCTTAGCCCCCAGGGGACTAGCCTTCGATGAGCAGTTCTTC.